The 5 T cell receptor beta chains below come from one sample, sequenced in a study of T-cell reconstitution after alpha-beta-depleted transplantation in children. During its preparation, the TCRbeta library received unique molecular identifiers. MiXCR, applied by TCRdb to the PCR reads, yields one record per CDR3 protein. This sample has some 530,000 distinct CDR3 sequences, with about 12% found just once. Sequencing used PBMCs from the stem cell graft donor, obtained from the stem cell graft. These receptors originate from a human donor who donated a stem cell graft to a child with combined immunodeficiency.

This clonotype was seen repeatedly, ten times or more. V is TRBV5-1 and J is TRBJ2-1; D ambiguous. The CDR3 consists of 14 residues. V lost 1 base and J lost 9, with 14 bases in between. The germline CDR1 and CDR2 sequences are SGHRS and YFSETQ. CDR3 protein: CASSLYHLSGEQFF. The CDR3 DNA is TGCGCCAGCAGCTTGTATCATCTCAGTGGTGAGCAGTTCTTC. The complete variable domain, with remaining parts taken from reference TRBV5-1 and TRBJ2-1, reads KAGVTQTPRYLIKTRGQQVTLSCSPISGHRSVSWYQQTPGQGLQFLFEYFSETQRNKGNFPGRFSGRQFSNSRSEMNVSTLELGDSALYLCASSLYHLSGEQFFGPGTRLTVL.

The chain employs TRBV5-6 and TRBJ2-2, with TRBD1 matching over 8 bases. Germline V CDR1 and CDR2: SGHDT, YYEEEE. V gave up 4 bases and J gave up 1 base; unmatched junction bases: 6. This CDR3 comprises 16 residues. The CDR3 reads CASSARQGKNTGELFF. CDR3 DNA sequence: TGTGCCAGCAGCGCCCGACAGGGGAAGAACACCGGGGAGCTGTTTTTT.

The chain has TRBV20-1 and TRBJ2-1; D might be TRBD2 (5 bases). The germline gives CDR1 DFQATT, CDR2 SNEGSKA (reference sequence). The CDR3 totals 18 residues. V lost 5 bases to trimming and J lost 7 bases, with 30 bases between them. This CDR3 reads CSAPFLRTPLRRPNEQFF. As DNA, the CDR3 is TGCAGTGCTCCCTTTCTCAGGACTCCCCTGCGGCGCCCGAATGAGCAGTTCTTC.

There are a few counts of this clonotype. CDR3 nucleotide sequence: TGTGCCAGCAGCGTACACGGGAGTTCGGATGAAGCTTTCTTT. Protein sequence: CASSVHGSSDEAFF. The gene calls are TRBV9 and TRBJ1-1; D call uncertain. Germline CDR1 SGDLS, CDR2 YYNGEE. With 1 base removed from V and 7 bases from J, the gap between germline ends came to 14 bases. The CDR3 is 14 amino acids. Based on the CDR3 plus reference TRBV9 and TRBJ1-1, the full variable domain is DSGVTQTPKHLITATGQRVTLRCSPRSGDLSVYWYQQSLDQGLQFLIQYYNGEERAKGNILERFSAQQFPDLHSELNLSSLELGDSALYFCASSVHGSSDEAFFGQGTRLTVV.

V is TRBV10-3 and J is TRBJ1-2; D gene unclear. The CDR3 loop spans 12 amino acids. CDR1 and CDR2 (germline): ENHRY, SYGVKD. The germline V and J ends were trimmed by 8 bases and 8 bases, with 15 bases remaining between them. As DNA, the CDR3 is TGTGCCATCGAAGGGCAGCAAAGCGGCTACACCTTC. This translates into CAIEGQQSGYTF.